These 24 T cell receptor beta chains originate from one sample sequenced in a study of shared clonotypes between healthy human individuals. Some clones are missing from TCRdb's copy, which holds only in-frame ones; the method was immunoSEQ multiplex PCR. The data hold hundreds of thousands of clones, with less than 80% observed a single time. Input material: PBMCs. The source of these receptors is a woman between 40 and 55 years old in good health. Some clones in this sample may be carry-over from other donors' samples.

This clone was detected a few times. The chain uses TRBV2 and TRBJ1-1, with 7 bases identical to TRBD1. V lost 6 bases, J lost 4 bases, and 5 bases stayed unmatched. The CDR3 totals 13 residues. Germline V gene lookup returns CDR1 SNHLY and CDR2 FYNNEI. CDR3 sequence (DNA): TGTGCCAGCAGGGATACAGGGGCCACTGAAGCTTTCTTT. It specifies CASRDTGATEAFF.

The sample holds one count of this clone. The V and J genes are TRBV19 and TRBJ2-7; weak D call: TRBD1 (5 bases). Looked up from germline, CDR1 is LNHDA and CDR2 is SQIVND (reference sequence). The CDR3 runs 14 residues. Trimming stripped 3 bases from V and 5 bases from J, with 14 bases between. CDR3 in amino acids: CASSMAQGVNEQYF. The CDR3 DNA follows: TGTGCCAGTAGTATGGCTCAGGGCGTTAACGAGCAGTACTTC.

This chain joins TRBV5-5 and TRBJ2-1; 7 bases map to TRBD2. CDR1 and CDR2 from the germline V gene are SGHKS and YYEKEE (reference sequence). J lost 0 bases, V lost 2 bases, and 2 bases had no gene match. The CDR3 covers 15 residues. CDR3 region: CASSLAGPSYNEQFF. The CDR3 nucleotides read TGTGCCAGCAGCTTAGCGGGACCCTCCTACAATGAGCAGTTCTTC.

The chain employs TRBV11-2 and TRBJ2-1, with 11 bases lining up with TRBD2. Germline V gene lookup returns CDR1 SGHAT and CDR2 FQNNGV. This CDR3 comprises 18 residues. With V trimmed by 5 bases and J by 7 bases, 16 bases remained unmatched. The CDR3 bases are TGTGCCAGCAGCCAAGGCAGGACTAGCGGGTCTCTTGTGAATGAGCAGTTCTTC. It specifies CASSQGRTSGSLVNEQFF.

This chain's CDR3 is CASSTGRLAKNIQYF. DNA of the CDR3: TGTGCCAGCAGTACCGGACGGTTAGCCAAAAACATTCAGTACTTC. The chain joins TRBV28 to TRBJ2-4, with unresolved D. The length of the CDR3 is 15 residues. Germline V gives CDR1 MDHEN, CDR2 SYDVKM. The V gene lost 5 bases and the J gene lost 0 bases, with 11 bases spanning the gap.

This clone was counted a few times. V and J are TRBV28 and TRBJ1-1; no reliable D call. CDR1 is MDHEN, CDR2 SYDVKM, per germline. This CDR3 has 14 residues. Trimming shortened V by 7 bases and J by 3 bases, and 15 bases separated the two germline ends. CDR3 protein: CASISGRSYTEAFF. The CDR3 DNA sequence: TGTGCCAGCATCAGCGGACGGAGCTACACTGAAGCTTTCTTT.

The chain recombines TRBV7-8 with TRBJ2-1; 8 bases are shared with TRBD2. V lost 1 base, J lost 9 bases, and 11 bases stayed unmatched. The CDR3 spans 16 residues. Germline V gene sequence: CDR1 SGHVS, CDR2 FQNEAQ. The CDR3, as DNA: TGTGCCAGCAGCTTAGGACGGGAGGGAATGTGGGGTGAGCAGTTCTTC. Protein product: CASSLGREGMWGEQFF.

The chain has TRBV5-6 and TRBJ2-3, with 9 bases matching TRBD2. The ends lost 6 bases at V and 3 bases at J; junction bases unmatched: 8. This CDR3 has 15 residues. Germline V gene sequence: CDR1 SGHDT, CDR2 YYEEEE. For the CDR3, the DNA is TGTGCCAGCATGACGGGACTAGCAGGAACAGATACGCAGTATTTT. It yields the protein CASMTGLAGTDTQYF.

The chain uses TRBV5-4 and TRBJ1-6, with TRBD1 matching 8 bases. With 0 bases clipped from V and 8 bases from J, the junction kept 4 bases outside the gene matches. CDR1 is SGHNT, CDR2 YYREEE, per germline (reference sequence). There are 15 residues in the CDR3. The CDR3 DNA reads as TGTGCCAGCAGCTTGGCAGGGGGCGATCATTCACCCCTCCACTTT. This codes for CASSLAGGDHSPLHF.

The chain combines TRBV9 with TRBJ1-2, with unresolved D. The CDR3 has 12 amino acids. CDR1 and CDR2 (germline): SGDLS, YYNGEE. Trimming took 0 bases from V and 5 from J, leaving 5 bases between them. The CDR3 loop is CASSVGGYGYTF. The CDR3 coding sequence is TGTGCCAGCAGCGTAGGAGGGTATGGCTACACCTTC.

V is TRBV7-9 and J is TRBJ2-7, with TRBD2 identical over 10 bases. Germline V CDR1 and CDR2: SEHNR, FQNEAQ (reference sequence). The CDR3 length is 15 residues. V shed 1 base, J shed 2 bases, and the junction held 2 bases outside the gene matches. The chain's CDR3 is CASSLGGLAAYEQYF. CDR3 bases: TGTGCCAGCAGCTTAGGCGGACTAGCGGCCTACGAGCAGTACTTC.

The chain recombines TRBV7-2 with TRBJ2-1; 7 positions agree with TRBD2. Germline trimming cut 1 base from V and 13 bases from J; bases unmatched to any gene: 7. The CDR3 loop spans 13 amino acids. Germline-derived CDR1 and CDR2 are SGHTA and FQGNSA. CDR3 loop: CASSLGSSGHQFF. CDR3 bases: TGTGCCAGCAGCTTAGGCTCTAGCGGCCATCAGTTCTTC. Drawing the rest from reference TRBV7-2 and TRBJ2-1, the complete variable domain is GAGVSQSPSNKVTEKGKDVELRCDPISGHTALYWYRQSLGQGLEFLIYFQGNSAPDKSGLPSDRFSAERTGGSVSTLTIQRTQQEDSAVYLCASSLGSSGHQFFGPGTRLTVL.

This clone was seen only a few times. The chain couples TRBV28 to TRBJ1-5; no clear D. CDR1 MDHEN and CDR2 SYDVKM come from the germline V gene. The germline V and J ends were trimmed by 6 bases and 13 bases, with 22 bases remaining between them. The CDR3 is 14 amino acids. DNA of the CDR3: TGTGCCAGCAGCCCCGGGCAGGCGCCTCGGGATCAGCATTTT. It translates to CASSPGQAPRDQHF. The full variable domain, completed using reference TRBV28 and TRBJ1-5, is DVKVTQSSRYLVKRTGEKVFLECVQDMDHENMFWYRQDPGLGLRLIYFSYDVKMKEKGDIPEGYSVSREKKERFSLILESASTNQTSMYLCASSPGQAPRDQHFGDGTRLSIL.

The chain carries TRBV7-3 and TRBJ2-3, with TRBD2 matching over 8 bases. The CDR3 runs to 15 residues. Germline CDR1 SGHTA, CDR2 FQGTGA. V was pared by 4 bases and J by 4 bases, with 7 bases of the junction left unmatched. The CDR3 DNA follows: TGTGCCAGCAGCTCGGGGCGGACTAGCCCAGATACGCAGTATTTT. This encodes CASSSGRTSPDTQYF. The entire variable domain, with the rest obtained from reference TRBV7-3 and TRBJ2-3, is as follows: GAGVSQTPSNKVTEKGKYVELRCDPISGHTALYWYRQSLGQGPEFLIYFQGTGAADDSGLPNDRFFAVRPEGSVSTLKIQRTERGDSAVYLCASSSGRTSPDTQYFGPGTRLTVL.

This clone turned up a few times. The chain is built from TRBV7-9 and TRBJ1-1, with D possibly TRBD1 on 6 matching bases. Germline lookup yields CDR1 SEHNR and CDR2 FQNEAQ (reference sequence). The V gene lost 5 bases and the J gene lost 8 bases, with 15 bases spanning the gap. The CDR3 sequence is 13 residues long. In DNA, the CDR3 is TGTGCCAGCAGCCCTGGGGGGGGGCGGGAAGCTTTCTTT. Translation: CASSPGGGREAFF.

The rearrangement links TRBV7-9 to TRBJ2-3; TRBD2 matches 7 bases. This CDR3 region has 15 residues. Per germline, CDR1 SEHNR and CDR2 FQNEAQ (reference sequence). J was trimmed by 2 bases and V by 5 bases; bases with no gene match: 7. The chain's CDR3 is CASSPSGGPTDTQYF. The CDR3 bases are TGTGCCAGCAGCCCCTCGGGGGGACCCACAGATACGCAGTATTTT.

The V gene is TRBV29-1, the J gene TRBJ2-1, with 7 bases fitting TRBD2. The CDR3 has 13 residues. Germline CDR1 reads SQVTM; CDR2 reads ANQGSEA. V lost 6 bases to trimming and J lost 2 bases; unmatched junction nucleotides: 4. The CDR3 here is CSVERGAYNEQFF. The CDR3 nucleotides read TGCAGCGTAGAGCGGGGAGCCTACAATGAGCAGTTCTTC.

A word on this clone: A much larger clone sits a single nucleotide away, making a read error possible. The chain carries TRBV7-2 and TRBJ1-4; D possibly corresponds to TRBD1 (5 bases). Germline values: CDR1 SGHTA, CDR2 FQGNSA. This CDR3 comprises 12 residues. With 4 bases removed from V and 8 bases from J, the gap between germline ends came to 8 bases. The CDR3 loop is CASSSQGEKLFF. As DNA, the CDR3 is TGTGCCAGCAGCTCCCAGGGCGAAAAACTGTTTTTT.

This clone occurred once. The rearrangement joins TRBV19 to TRBJ2-1; 13 bases match TRBD2. Germline assignment: CDR1 LNHDA and CDR2 SQIVND (reference sequence). There are 15 residues in the CDR3. J gave up 6 bases and V 4 bases, and 3 bases lay outside the gene matches. This CDR3 reads CASSRGLAGTNEQFF. Written as DNA, the CDR3 is TGTGCCAGTAGTAGGGGACTAGCGGGAACCAATGAGCAGTTCTTC.

The CDR3: CASRTTDEAFF. CDR3 DNA sequence: TGTGCCAGCCGTACGACGGATGAAGCTTTCTTT. V is TRBV28 and J is TRBJ1-1; D uncertain. V was clipped by 8 bases and J by 7 bases, with 11 bases between them. The CDR3 has 11 amino acids. Germline V gene data show CDR1 as MDHEN and CDR2 as SYDVKM.

The chain recombines TRBV29-1 with TRBJ2-2; 7 bases line up with TRBD2. V lost 7 bases and J lost 2; bases outside the gene matches: 7. This CDR3 is built from 14 residues. The germline gives CDR1 SQVTM, CDR2 ANQGSEA. The CDR3, as DNA: TGCAGCGCTCGGCTAGCGGCCAACACCGGGGAGCTGTTTTTT. Protein sequence: CSARLAANTGELFF.

This chain joins TRBV6-5 and TRBJ2-5, with D maybe TRBD2 (5 bases). V was cut by 5 bases and J by 5 bases, with 12 bases left in between. Germline V gene sequence: CDR1 MNHEY, CDR2 SVGAGI. The length of the CDR3 is 13 residues. The CDR3 DNA reads TGTGCCAGCAGTAAAAAATGGAGGGAGACCCAGTACTTC. It specifies CASSKKWRETQYF.

The chain is built from TRBV5-1 and TRBJ2-7, with unresolved D. Germline V gene sequence: CDR1 SGHRS, CDR2 YFSETQ. V was pared by 0 bases and J by 4 bases, with 8 bases between. The CDR3 has 13 residues. The CDR3 DNA reads TGCGCCAGCAGCTTGGGCCAACGGTACGAGCAGTACTTC. This translates into CASSLGQRYEQYF.

On this clone itself: The junction does not match germline at one end; this may be a read error. The V and J genes are TRBV7-7 and TRBJ2-3; D not resolved. The CDR3 is 14 amino acids. Germline values: CDR1 SSHAT, CDR2 FNYEAQ (reference sequence). CDR3 sequence reads: CASSPAQRTDTQYF. CDR3 coding DNA: TGTGCTAGCAGCCCAGCCCAGCGCACAGATACGCAGTATTTT.